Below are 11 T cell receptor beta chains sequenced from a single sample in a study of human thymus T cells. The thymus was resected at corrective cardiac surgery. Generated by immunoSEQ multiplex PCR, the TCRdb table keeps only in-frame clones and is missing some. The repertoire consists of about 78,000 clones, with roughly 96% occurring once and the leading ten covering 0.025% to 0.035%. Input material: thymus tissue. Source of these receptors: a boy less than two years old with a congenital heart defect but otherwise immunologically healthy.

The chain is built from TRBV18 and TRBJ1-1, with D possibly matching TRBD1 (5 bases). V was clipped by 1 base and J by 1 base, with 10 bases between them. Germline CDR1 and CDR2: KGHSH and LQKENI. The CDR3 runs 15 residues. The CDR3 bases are TGTGCCAGCTCACCACTCTCAGGGTCGAACACTGAAGCTTTCTTT. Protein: CASSPLSGSNTEAFF.

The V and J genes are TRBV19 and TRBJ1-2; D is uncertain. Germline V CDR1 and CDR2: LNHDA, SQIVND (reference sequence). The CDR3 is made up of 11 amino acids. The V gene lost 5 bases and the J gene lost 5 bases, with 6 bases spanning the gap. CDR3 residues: CASSSGYGYTF. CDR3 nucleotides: TGTGCCAGTAGTTCGGGGTATGGCTACACCTTC.

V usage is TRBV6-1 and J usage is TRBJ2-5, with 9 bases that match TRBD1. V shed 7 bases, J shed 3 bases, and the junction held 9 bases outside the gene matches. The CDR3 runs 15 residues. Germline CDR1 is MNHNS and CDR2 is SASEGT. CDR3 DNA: TGTGCCAGCACTAAGCCGGGACAGGGTAAAGAGACCCAGTACTTC. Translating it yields CASTKPGQGKETQYF.

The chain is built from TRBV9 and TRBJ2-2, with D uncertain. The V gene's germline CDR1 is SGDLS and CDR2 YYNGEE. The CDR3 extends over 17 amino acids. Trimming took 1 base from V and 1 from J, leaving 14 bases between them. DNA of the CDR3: TGTGCCAGCAGCGTACCCAACCTCTCCGGGAACACCGGGGAGCTGTTTTTT. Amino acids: CASSVPNLSGNTGELFF.

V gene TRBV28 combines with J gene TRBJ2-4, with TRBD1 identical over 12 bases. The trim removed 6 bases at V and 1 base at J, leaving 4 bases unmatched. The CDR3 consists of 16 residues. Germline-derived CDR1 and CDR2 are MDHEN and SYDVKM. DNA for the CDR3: TGTGCCAGCAGGGGGGACAGGGGGCCTGCCAAAAACATTCAGTACTTC. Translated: CASRGDRGPAKNIQYF. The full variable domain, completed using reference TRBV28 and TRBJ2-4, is DVKVTQSSRYLVKRTGEKVFLECVQDMDHENMFWYRQDPGLGLRLIYFSYDVKMKEKGDIPEGYSVSREKKERFSLILESASTNQTSMYLCASRGDRGPAKNIQYFGAGTRLSVL.

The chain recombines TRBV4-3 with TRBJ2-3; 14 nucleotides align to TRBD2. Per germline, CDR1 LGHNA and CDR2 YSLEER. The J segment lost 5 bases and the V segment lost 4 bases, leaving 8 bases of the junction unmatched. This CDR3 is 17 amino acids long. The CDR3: CASSLRLAGGLEDTQYF. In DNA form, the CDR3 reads TGCGCCAGCAGCCTTAGACTAGCGGGGGGGCTTGAAGATACGCAGTATTTT.

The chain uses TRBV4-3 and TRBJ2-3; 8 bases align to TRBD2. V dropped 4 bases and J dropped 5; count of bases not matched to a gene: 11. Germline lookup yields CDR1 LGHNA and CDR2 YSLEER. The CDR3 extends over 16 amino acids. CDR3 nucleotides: TGCGCCAGCAGCCCCGCGACGGGGGGGTTTATAGATACGCAGTATTTT. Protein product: CASSPATGGFIDTQYF.

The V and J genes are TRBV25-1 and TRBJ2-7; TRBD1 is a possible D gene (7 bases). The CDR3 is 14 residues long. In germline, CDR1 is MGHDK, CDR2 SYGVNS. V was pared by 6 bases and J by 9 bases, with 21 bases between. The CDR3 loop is CASSRGEFEVGQYF. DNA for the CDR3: TGTGCCAGCAGCAGGGGGGAGTTTGAGGTTGGGCAGTACTTC.

The CDR3 loop is CAWSVTGVGEKLFF. The DNA of the CDR3 is TGTGCCTGGAGTGTCACAGGGGTTGGGGAAAAACTGTTTTTT. The chain employs TRBV30 and TRBJ1-4, with 7 nucleotides matching TRBD1. Trimming cost V 0 bases and J 8 bases; bases outside gene matches: 6. Germline CDR1 and CDR2: GTSNPN and SVGIG (reference sequence). The CDR3 length is 14 residues.

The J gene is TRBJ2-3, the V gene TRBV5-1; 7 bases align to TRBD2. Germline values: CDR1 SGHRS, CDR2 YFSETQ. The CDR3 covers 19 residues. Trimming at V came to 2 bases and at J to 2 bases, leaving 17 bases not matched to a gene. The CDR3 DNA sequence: TGCGCCAGCAGCTTAGGTTGGTGGGACTACCAAAAGGCCACAGATACGCAGTATTTT. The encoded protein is CASSLGWWDYQKATDTQYF.

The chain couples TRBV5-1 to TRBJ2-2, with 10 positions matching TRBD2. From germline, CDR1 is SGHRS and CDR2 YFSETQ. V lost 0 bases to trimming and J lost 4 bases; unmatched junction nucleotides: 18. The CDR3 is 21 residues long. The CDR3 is CASSLGCLAGARPKITGELFF. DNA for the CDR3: TGCGCCAGCAGCTTGGGTTGTCTAGCGGGGGCCCGACCTAAGATCACCGGGGAGCTGTTTTTT.